This T cell receptor beta chain is from a study of cytomegalovirus exposure and HLA in healthy donors. General study points: An ancestry cluster, one associated with Asian ancestry, reportedly showed fewer N-insertions than the approximately 670-donor mean in a later analysis.

In the case of this clone: What it binds is unknown.

The PCR used 60 Vbeta and 13 Jbeta primers. TCRdb's table, derived via immunoSEQ multiplex PCR, lists solely in-frame clones and lacks some. The profile covers tens of thousands of clones, with around 80% appearing a single time and 0.57% taken by the ten largest. The TCR sequence derives from a man between 25 and 39 years old in good health and CMV-seronegative. Sequenced: PBMCs.

The CDR3: CASSENGRAGGRNTQYF. As DNA, the CDR3 is TGTGCCAGCAGTGAAAACGGACGAGCGGGGGGTAGGAATACGCAGTATTTT. The chain links TRBV25-1 to TRBJ2-3; TRBD2 agrees at 9 bases. V dropped 2 bases and J dropped 7; count of bases not matched to a gene: 13. The CDR3 contains 17 residues. Germline CDR1 and CDR2: MGHDK and SYGVNS.